Following are 14 T cell receptor beta chains from one sample sequenced in a study of blood T cell repertoires in COVID-19. Method: immunoSEQ multiplex PCR; TCRdb's copy keeps in-frame clones and lacks some. The sample holds approximately 210,000 clones, approximately 84% seen once. The source material was peripheral blood. The receptor source for this set is a woman of 80 years or more with COVID-19, enrolled during active disease.

The rearrangement joins TRBV5-1 to TRBJ2-7; a weak D match, TRBD1 (6 bases). The CDR3 sequence is 14 residues long. Trimming removed 3 bases at V and 3 bases at J, with 13 bases between. CDR1 is SGHRS and CDR2 is YFSETQ in the germline V gene. The CDR3 loop is CASSSSGVGYEQYF. The CDR3 nucleotides read TGCGCCAGCAGCTCGTCAGGGGTCGGCTACGAGCAGTACTTC.

The table lists this clone with a few counts. V and J are TRBV5-1 and TRBJ1-6, with D perhaps matching TRBD1 (6 bases). CDR1 and CDR2 (germline): SGHRS, YFSETQ. The CDR3 sequence is 19 residues long. Trimming shortened V by 1 base and J by 0 bases, and 17 bases separated the two germline ends. CDR3 residues: CASSLLARGVSSYNSPLHF. The CDR3 DNA reads as TGCGCCAGCAGCTTGTTGGCCAGGGGTGTATCCTCCTATAATTCACCCCTCCACTTT.

The chain combines TRBV6-5 with TRBJ1-2; D gene uncertain. V was pared by 0 bases and J by 4 bases, with 15 bases between. Per germline, CDR1 MNHEY and CDR2 SVGAGI. This CDR3 is 16 amino acids long. CDR3 region: CASSYSISGQPYGYTF. The CDR3 DNA reads as TGTGCCAGCAGTTACTCGATATCGGGTCAGCCCTATGGCTACACCTTC.

The chain combines TRBV21-1 with TRBJ2-5; the tabulated D call, TRBD2, remains unverified against the DNA. TRBV21-1 is termed a pseudogene. This CDR3 region has 17 residues. The CDR3 sequence: CASKGAGGPPYQETQYF. The CDR3 DNA follows: TGTGCCAGCAAGGGAGCGGGGGGACCCCCCTACCAAGAGACCCAGTACTTC.

The chain employs TRBV5-1 and TRBJ2-3; 9 bases align to TRBD2. CDR3 length: 15 residues. Germline V gives CDR1 SGHRS, CDR2 YFSETQ. The trim removed 2 bases at V and 5 bases at J, leaving 6 bases unmatched. The DNA of the CDR3 is TGCGCCAGCAGCTTATTAGCGGGAGCGGGAGATACGCAGTATTTT. Protein: CASSLLAGAGDTQYF.

The gene calls are TRBV12-3 or TRBV12-4 and TRBJ2-1, with 8 bases matching TRBD1. V trimming: 0 bases; J trimming: 16 bases; junction bases outside the gene matches: 5. There are 12 residues in the CDR3. CDR3 residues: CASSLARGQVFF. CDR3 DNA sequence: TGTGCCAGCAGTTTAGCGCGGGGACAGGTTTTCTTC.

The gene calls are TRBV7-6 and TRBJ1-1; D gene uncertain. CDR1 and CDR2 (germline): SGHVS, FNYEAQ. The CDR3 extends over 17 amino acids. V was clipped by 3 bases and J by 2 bases, with 19 bases between them. DNA for the CDR3: TGTGCCAGCAGCTTTCCCCCACAGAGCCAAGCAAACACTGAAGCTTTCTTT. Protein: CASSFPPQSQANTEAFF.

The chain joins TRBV3-1 (or the pseudogene TRBV3-2) to TRBJ1-1; D may be TRBD1 (5 bases). The V gene lost 0 bases and the J gene lost 6 bases, with 11 bases spanning the gap. From germline, CDR1 is LGHDT and CDR2 YNNKEL (reference sequence). The CDR3 totals 14 residues. CDR3 DNA sequence: TGTGCCAGCAGCCAAGAGAGCTGGGGGGCTGAAGCTTTCTTT. Encoded protein: CASSQESWGAEAFF.

This chain uses TRBV5-1 with TRBJ2-3; the D gene is possibly TRBD1 (5 bases). Trimming took off 2 bases at V and 5 bases at J, with 15 bases between the two ends. The germline CDR1 and CDR2 sequences are SGHRS and YFSETQ. The CDR3 covers 15 residues. CDR3 coding DNA: TGCGCCAGCAGCTTTTCTGGCAGGGCGGAAGATACGCAGTATTTT. It yields the protein CASSFSGRAEDTQYF.

This clone was counted only a few times. V and J are TRBV20-1 and TRBJ1-1; the D gene is possibly TRBD1 (6 bases). CDR3 length: 14 amino acids. Trimming left V 3 bases short and J 3 bases short, with 14 bases between. In germline, CDR1 is DFQATT, CDR2 SNEGSKA (reference sequence). DNA for the CDR3: TGCAGTGCTAGTTATTTGGGGGCGTACACTGAAGCTTTCTTT. It encodes CSASYLGAYTEAFF.

This rearrangement joins TRBV3-1 (or the pseudogene TRBV3-2) to TRBJ1-1, with D possibly being TRBD1 (5 bases). This CDR3 spans 14 amino acids. Deletions cut 6 bases from V and 6 bases from J, with 17 bases between. Germline V gene sequence: CDR1 LGHDT, CDR2 YNNKEL (reference sequence). In DNA form, the CDR3 reads TGTGCCAGCAGGAAGAATCAGGGCTCCTCTGAAGCTTTCTTT. This codes for CASRKNQGSSEAFF.

About this clone itself: An end of the junction differs from the germline gene, which may be a read error. J is TRBJ2-7 and V is TRBV5-6, with TRBD1 matching over 10 bases. CDR3 length: 14 amino acids. CDR1 and CDR2 from the germline V gene are SGHDT and YYEEEE. The chain's CDR3 is CASSLDRGQLSKLF. DNA for the CDR3: TGTGCCAGCAGCCTCGACAGGGGGCAATTGTCGAAGCTCTTC.

This clone was observed a few times. The V gene is TRBV7-2, the J gene TRBJ2-3; 11 nucleotides align to TRBD2. Trimming removed 4 bases from V and 7 bases from J; junction bases left unmatched: 1. The CDR3 sequence is 13 residues long. Germline values: CDR1 SGHTA, CDR2 FQGNSA. CDR3 sequence (DNA): TGTGCCAGCAGCTCTAGCGGGGGGTATACGCAGTATTTT. It yields the protein CASSSSGGYTQYF.

In DNA, the CDR3 is TGTGCCAGCAGCTTCGTGGTGTCCGAGGCGAAGCAGTTCTTC. Its translation: CASSFVVSEAKQFF. The J gene is TRBJ2-1, the V gene TRBV7-3; D unclear. This CDR3 has 14 residues. Germline-derived CDR1 and CDR2 are SGHTA and FQGTGA. Trimming stripped 3 bases from V and 11 bases from J, with 17 bases between.